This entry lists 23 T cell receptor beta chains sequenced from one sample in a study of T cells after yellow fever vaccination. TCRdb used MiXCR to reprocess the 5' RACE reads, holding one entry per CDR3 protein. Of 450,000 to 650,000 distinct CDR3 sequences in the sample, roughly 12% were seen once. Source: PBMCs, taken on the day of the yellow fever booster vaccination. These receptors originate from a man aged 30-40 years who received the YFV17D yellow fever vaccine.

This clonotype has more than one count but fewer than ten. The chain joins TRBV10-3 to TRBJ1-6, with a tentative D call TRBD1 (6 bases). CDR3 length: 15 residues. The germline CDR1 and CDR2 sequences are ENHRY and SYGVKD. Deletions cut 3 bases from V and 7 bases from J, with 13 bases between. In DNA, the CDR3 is TGTGCCATCAGTGACCCACAGGGACCCAATTCACCCCTCCACTTT. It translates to CAISDPQGPNSPLHF.

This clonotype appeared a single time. CDR3 sequence reads: CASTGSPVALYGYTF. Written as DNA, the CDR3 is TGTGCCAGTACGGGAAGTCCCGTGGCTCTATATGGCTACACCTTC. The chain has TRBV19 and TRBJ1-2; D unclear. In germline, CDR1 is LNHDA, CDR2 SQIVND (reference sequence). Trimming cost V 7 bases and J 5 bases, with 20 bases left between them. This CDR3 spans 15 amino acids.

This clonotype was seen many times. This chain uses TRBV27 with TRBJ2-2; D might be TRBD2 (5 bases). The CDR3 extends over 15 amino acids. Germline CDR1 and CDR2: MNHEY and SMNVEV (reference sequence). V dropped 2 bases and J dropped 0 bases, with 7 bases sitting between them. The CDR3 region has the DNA TGTGCCAGCAGTTTAAGCGGCGCGAACACCGGGGAGCTGTTTTTT. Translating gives CASSLSGANTGELFF.

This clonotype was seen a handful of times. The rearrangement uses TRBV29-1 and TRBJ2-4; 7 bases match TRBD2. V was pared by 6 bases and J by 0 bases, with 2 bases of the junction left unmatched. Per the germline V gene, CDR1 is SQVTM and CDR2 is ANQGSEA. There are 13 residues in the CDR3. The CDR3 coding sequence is TGCAGCGTCAGGGAGGGAGCCAAAAACATTCAGTACTTC. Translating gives CSVREGAKNIQYF.

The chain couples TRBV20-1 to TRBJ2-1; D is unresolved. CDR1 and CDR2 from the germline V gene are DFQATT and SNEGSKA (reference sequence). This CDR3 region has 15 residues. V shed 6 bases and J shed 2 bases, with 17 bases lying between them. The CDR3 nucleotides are TGCAGTGCCATCCTCCTTGTCGCGCCCTACAATGAGCAGTTCTTC. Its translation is CSAILLVAPYNEQFF.

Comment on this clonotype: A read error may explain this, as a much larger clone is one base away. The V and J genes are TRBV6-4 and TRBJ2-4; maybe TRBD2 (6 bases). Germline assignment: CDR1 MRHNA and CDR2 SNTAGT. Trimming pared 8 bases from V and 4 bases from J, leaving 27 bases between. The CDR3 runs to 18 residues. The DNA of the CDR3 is TGTGCCAGCTGTTTCTGGGTTGGGGATGGAGGGCCTAAAAACATTCAGTACTTC. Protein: CASCFWVGDGGPKNIQYF.

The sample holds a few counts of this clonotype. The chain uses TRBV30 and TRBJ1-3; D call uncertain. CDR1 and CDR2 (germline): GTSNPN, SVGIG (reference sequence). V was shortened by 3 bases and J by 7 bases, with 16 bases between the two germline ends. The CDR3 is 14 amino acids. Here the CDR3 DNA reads TGTGCCTGGAGACGGCAGTCTGGATGGAACACCATATATTTT. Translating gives CAWRRQSGWNTIYF.

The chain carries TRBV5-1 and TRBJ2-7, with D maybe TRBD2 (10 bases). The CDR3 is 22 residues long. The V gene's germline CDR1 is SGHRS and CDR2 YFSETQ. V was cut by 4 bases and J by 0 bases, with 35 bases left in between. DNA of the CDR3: TGCGCCAGCAGCCTCCTCGGACAGGGGTGGCTAGCGGGAGCCTCAAGCTCCTACGAGCAGTACTTC. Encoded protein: CASSLLGQGWLAGASSSYEQYF. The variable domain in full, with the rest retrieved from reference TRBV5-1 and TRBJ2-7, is KAGVTQTPRYLIKTRGQQVTLSCSPISGHRSVSWYQQTPGQGLQFLFEYFSETQRNKGNFPGRFSGRQFSNSRSEMNVSTLELGDSALYLCASSLLGQGWLAGASSSYEQYFGPGTRLTVT.

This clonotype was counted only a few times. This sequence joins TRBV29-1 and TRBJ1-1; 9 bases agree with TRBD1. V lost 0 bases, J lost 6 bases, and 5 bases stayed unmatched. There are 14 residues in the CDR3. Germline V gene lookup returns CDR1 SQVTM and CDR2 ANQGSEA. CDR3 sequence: CSVEDHNRGPEAFF. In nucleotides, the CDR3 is TGCAGCGTTGAAGATCATAACAGGGGGCCTGAAGCTTTCTTT. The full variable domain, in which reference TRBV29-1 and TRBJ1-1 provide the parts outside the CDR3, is SAVISQKPSRDICQRGTSLTIQCQVDSQVTMMFWYRQQPGQSLTLIATANQGSEATYESGFVIDKFPISRPNLTFSTLTVSNMSPEDSSIYLCSVEDHNRGPEAFFGQGTRLTVV.

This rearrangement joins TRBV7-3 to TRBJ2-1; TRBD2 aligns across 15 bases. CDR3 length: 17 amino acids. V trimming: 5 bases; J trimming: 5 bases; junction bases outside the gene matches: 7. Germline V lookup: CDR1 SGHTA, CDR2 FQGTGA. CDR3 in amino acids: CASSLGTSGRLHNEQFF. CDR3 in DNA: TGTGCCAGCAGCCTTGGGACTAGCGGGAGGTTGCACAATGAGCAGTTCTTC.

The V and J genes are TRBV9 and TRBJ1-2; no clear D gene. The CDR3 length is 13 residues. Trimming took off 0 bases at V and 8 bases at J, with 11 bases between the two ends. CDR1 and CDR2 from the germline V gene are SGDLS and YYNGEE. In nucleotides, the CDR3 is TGTGCCAGCAGCGTAGAAGAGCGGTACGGCTACACCTTC. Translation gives CASSVEERYGYTF.

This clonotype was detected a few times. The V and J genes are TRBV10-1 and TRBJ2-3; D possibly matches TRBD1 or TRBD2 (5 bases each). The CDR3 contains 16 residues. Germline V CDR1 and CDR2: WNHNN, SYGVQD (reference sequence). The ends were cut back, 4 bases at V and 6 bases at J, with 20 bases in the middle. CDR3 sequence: CASSVALGTPGDTQYF. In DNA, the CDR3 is TGCGCCAGCAGTGTGGCCCTCGGGACCCCCGGGGATACGCAGTATTTT.

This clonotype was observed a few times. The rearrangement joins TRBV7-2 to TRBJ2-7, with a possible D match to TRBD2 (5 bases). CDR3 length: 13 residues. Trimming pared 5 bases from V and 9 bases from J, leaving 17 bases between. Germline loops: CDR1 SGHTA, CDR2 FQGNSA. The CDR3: CASSPGLPSGQYF. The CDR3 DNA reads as TGTGCCAGCAGCCCTGGACTGCCGAGTGGGCAGTACTTC.

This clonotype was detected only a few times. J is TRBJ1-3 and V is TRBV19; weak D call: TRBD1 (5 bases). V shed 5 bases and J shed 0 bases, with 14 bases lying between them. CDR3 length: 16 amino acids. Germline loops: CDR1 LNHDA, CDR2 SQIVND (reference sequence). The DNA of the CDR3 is TGTGCCAGTAGTCTCTGGGACCGAAACTCTGGAAACACCATATATTTT. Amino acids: CASSLWDRNSGNTIYF.

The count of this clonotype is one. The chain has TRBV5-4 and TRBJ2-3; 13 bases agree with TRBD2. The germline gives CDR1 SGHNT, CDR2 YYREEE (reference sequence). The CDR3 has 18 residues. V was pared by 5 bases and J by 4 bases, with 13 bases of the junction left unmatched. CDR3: CASRAGTSGIIGADTQYF. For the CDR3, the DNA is TGTGCCAGCAGAGCCGGGACTAGCGGGATTATTGGCGCAGATACGCAGTATTTT.

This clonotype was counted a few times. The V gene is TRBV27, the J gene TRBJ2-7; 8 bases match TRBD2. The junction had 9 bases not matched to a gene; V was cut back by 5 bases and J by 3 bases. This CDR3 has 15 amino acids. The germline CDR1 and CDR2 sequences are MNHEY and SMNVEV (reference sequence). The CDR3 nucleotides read TGTGCCAGCAGTCCCGCGCCTACTAGCGGCTACGAGCAGTACTTC. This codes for CASSPAPTSGYEQYF.

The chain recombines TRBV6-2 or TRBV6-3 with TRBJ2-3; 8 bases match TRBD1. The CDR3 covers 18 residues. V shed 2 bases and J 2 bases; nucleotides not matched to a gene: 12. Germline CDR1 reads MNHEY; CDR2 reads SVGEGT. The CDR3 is CASSYRDRRYPDTDTQYF. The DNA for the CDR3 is TGTGCCAGCAGTTACCGGGACAGGCGATACCCTGACACAGATACGCAGTATTTT.

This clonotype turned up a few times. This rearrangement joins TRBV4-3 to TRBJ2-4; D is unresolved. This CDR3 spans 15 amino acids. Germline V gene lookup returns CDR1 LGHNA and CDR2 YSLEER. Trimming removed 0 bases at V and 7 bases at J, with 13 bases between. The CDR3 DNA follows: TGCGCCAGCAGCCAAGATGCGGATCTGGAGAACATTCAGTACTTC. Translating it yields CASSQDADLENIQYF.

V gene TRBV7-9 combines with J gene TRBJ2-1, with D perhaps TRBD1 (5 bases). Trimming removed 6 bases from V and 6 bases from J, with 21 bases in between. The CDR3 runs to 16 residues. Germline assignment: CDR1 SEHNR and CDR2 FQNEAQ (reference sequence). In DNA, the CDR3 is TGTGCCAGCAGTCTTAGTACAGGTGTCGCCTCCAATGAGCAGTTCTTC. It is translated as CASSLSTGVASNEQFF. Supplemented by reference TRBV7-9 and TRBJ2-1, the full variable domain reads DTGVSQNPRHKITKRGQNVTFRCDPISEHNRLYWYRQTLGQGPEFLTYFQNEAQLEKSRLLSDRFSAERPKGSFSTLEIQRTEQGDSAMYLCASSLSTGVASNEQFFGPGTRLTVL.

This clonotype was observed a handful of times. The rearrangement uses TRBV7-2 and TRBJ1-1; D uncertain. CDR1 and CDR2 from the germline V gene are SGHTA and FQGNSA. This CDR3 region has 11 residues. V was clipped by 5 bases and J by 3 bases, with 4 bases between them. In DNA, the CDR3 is TGTGCCAGCAGCCGCCACACTGAAGCTTTCTTT. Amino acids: CASSRHTEAFF. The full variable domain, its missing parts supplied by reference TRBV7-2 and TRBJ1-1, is GAGVSQSPSNKVTEKGKDVELRCDPISGHTALYWYRQSLGQGLEFLIYFQGNSAPDKSGLPSDRFSAERTGGSVSTLTIQRTQQEDSAVYLCASSRHTEAFFGQGTRLTVV.

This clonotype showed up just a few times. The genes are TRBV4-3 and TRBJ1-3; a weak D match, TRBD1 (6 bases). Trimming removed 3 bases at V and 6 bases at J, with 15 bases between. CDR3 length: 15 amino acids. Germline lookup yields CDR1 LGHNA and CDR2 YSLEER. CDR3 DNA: TGCGCCAGCAGCCACATTACAGGGACGGCAAACACCATATATTTT. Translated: CASSHITGTANTIYF.

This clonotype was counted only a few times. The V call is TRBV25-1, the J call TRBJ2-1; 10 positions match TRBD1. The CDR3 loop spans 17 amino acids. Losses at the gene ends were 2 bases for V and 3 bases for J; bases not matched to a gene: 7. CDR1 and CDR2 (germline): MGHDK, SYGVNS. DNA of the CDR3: TGTGCCAGCAGTGAACCCGGGACAGGGGAAAACTACAATGAGCAGTTCTTC. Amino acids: CASSEPGTGENYNEQFF. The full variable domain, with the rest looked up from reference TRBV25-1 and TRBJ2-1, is EADIYQTPRYLVIGTGKKITLECSQTMGHDKMYWYQQDPGMELHLIHYSYGVNSTEKGDLSSESTVSRIRTEHFPLTLESARPSHTSQYLCASSEPGTGENYNEQFFGPGTRLTVL.

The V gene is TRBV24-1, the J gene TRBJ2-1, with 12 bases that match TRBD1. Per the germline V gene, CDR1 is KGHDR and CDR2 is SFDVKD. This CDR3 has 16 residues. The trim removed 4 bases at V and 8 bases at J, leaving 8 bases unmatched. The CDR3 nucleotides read TGTGCCACCAGTGAGCAAGGGACAGGGGGCTGGTATGAGCAGTTCTTC. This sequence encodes CATSEQGTGGWYEQFF.